The sequence of this TCR beta chain was determined in a study of T cell responses to AZD1222 COVID-19 vaccine. Study overall: Pooling was applied to second doses at about 4 or about 12 weeks.

Germline CDR1 is SNHLY and CDR2 is FYNNEI. The CDR3 is 15 residues long. The germline V and J ends were trimmed by 5 bases and 0 bases, with 11 bases remaining between them. Study conclusions and caveats: Of spike-specific TCRs, nearly half reportedly target regions left unmutated in variants. Donors skewed white British and female; clonal diversity was possibly underestimated.

Sequencing used immunoSEQ multiplex PCR; TCRdb keeps in-frame clones, though not all of them. This table holds some 80,000 clones, approximately 87% found once. Regarding this clone: Its specificity is unknown.

The chain is built from TRBV2 and TRBJ1-3, with a tentative D call TRBD1 (6 bases). The sample in question was peripheral blood, obtained on day 0 of AZD1222 vaccination. The TCR originated in an adult in good health. The chain's CDR3 is CASSKDSSSGNTIYF. CDR3 bases: TGTGCCAGCAGTAAGGACAGTTCCTCTGGAAACACCATATATTTT.